This T cell receptor beta chain was retrieved from a study of monozygotic twins with inflammatory bowel disease. General observations from the study: Added variability in patient repertoires may stem from differing immunosuppressive treatments. Among IBD patients, TCRbeta diversity (inverse Simpson) was lower than in healthy co-twins.

A remark on this clonotype: The target antigen is unknown.

Input per TCR library consisted of roughly 4,000 ng of total RNA. The team made cDNA by running eight separate reactions for each sample. No DNA is given; TCRdb re-called the 5' RACE reads and lists each CDR3 protein once. Its table lists some 450,000 distinct CDR3 sequences. Germline V gives CDR1 SGDLS, CDR2 YYNGEE. This CDR3 region has 16 residues. The chain couples TRBV9 to TRBJ1-1; TCRdb outputs TRBD1, but without DNA this stays unchecked. Input material: blood. The source is a human donor with ulcerative colitis or Crohn's disease, or a healthy co-twin of an affected twin (not recorded which). The CDR3 spells CASSVGGSTANTEAFF.